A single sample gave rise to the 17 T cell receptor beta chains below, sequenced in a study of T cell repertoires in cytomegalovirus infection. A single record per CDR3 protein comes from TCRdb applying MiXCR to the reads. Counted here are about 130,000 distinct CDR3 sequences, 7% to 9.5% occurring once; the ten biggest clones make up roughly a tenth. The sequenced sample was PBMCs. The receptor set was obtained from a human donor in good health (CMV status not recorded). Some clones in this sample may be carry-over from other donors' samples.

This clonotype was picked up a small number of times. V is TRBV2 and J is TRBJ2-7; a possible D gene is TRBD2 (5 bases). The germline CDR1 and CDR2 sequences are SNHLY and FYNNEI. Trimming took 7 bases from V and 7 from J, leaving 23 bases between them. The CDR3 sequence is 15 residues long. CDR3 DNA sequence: TGTGCCAGCATTCCTACCCCCCCTAGCACCCGGGAGCAGTACTTC. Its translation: CASIPTPPSTREQYF.

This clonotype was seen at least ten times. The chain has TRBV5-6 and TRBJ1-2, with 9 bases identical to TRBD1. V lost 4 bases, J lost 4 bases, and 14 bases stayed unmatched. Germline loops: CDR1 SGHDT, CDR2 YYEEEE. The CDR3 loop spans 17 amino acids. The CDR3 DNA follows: TGTGCCAGCAGCCCAAGGACAGGGGAGGTTGTTCGCTATGGCTACACCTTC. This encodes CASSPRTGEVVRYGYTF.

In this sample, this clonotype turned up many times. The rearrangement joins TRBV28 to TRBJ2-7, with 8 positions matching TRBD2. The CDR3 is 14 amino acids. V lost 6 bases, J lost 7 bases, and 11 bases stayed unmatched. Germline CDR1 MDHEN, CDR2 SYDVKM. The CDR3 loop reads CASSPSGGTDEQYF. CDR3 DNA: TGTGCCAGCAGCCCCAGCGGGGGTACTGATGAGCAGTACTTC.

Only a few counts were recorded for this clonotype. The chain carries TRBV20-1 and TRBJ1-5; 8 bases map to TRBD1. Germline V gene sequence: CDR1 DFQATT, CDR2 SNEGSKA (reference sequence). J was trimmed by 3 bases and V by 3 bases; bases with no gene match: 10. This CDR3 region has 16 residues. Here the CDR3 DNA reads TGCAGTGCTAGCGGACGCCGGGACAGGATCAATCAGCCCCAGCATTTT. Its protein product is CSASGRRDRINQPQHF.

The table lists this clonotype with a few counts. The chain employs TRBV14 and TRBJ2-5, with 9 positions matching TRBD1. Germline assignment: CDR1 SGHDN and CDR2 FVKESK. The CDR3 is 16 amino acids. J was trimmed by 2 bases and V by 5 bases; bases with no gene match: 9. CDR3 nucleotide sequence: TGTGCCAGCAGCGGGAGACAGGGGGATTTTCAAGAGACCCAGTACTTC. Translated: CASSGRQGDFQETQYF.

Here the CDR3 DNA reads TGTGCCAGCAGTTTAGGGACAGATTCACCCCTCCACTTT. This translates into CASSLGTDSPLHF. The chain joins TRBV28 to TRBJ1-6; 7 nucleotides line up with TRBD1. Germline CDR1 MDHEN, CDR2 SYDVKM. There are 13 residues in the CDR3. The J segment lost 8 bases and the V segment lost 2 bases, leaving 0 bases of the junction unmatched. The variable domain in full, with the rest retrieved from reference TRBV28 and TRBJ1-6, is DVKVTQSSRYLVKRTGEKVFLECVQDMDHENMFWYRQDPGLGLRLIYFSYDVKMKEKGDIPEGYSVSREKKERFSLILESASTNQTSMYLCASSLGTDSPLHFGNGTRLTVT.

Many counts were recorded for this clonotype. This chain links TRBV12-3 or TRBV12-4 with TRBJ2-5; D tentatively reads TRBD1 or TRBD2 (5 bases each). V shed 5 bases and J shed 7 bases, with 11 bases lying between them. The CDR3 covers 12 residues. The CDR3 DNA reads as TGTGCCAGCAGTCCCTCTGGGGGGACCCAGTACTTC. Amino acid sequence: CASSPSGGTQYF.

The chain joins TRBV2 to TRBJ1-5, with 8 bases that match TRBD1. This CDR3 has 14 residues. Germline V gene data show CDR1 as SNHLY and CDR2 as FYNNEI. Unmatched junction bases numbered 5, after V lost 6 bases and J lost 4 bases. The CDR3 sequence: CASSIRTGNQPQHF. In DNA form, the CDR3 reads TGTGCCAGCAGCATACGGACAGGGAATCAGCCCCAGCATTTT. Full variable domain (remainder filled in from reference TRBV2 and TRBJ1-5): EPEVTQTPSHQVTQMGQEVILRCVPISNHLYFYWYRQILGQKVEFLVSFYNNEISEKSEIFDDQFSVERPDGSNFTLKIRSTKLEDSAMYFCASSIRTGNQPQHFGDGTRLSIL.

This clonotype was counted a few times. CDR3 coding DNA: TGTGCCAGCAGTCAAGGGCCTAGCGGTGGCTCCAATGAGCAGTTCTTC. The encoded protein is CASSQGPSGGSNEQFF. The rearrangement joins TRBV6-6 to TRBJ2-1; 7 nucleotides agree with TRBD2. In germline, CDR1 is MNHNY, CDR2 SVGAGI (reference sequence). This CDR3 is 16 amino acids long. Trimming cost V 5 bases and J 6 bases; bases outside gene matches: 13.

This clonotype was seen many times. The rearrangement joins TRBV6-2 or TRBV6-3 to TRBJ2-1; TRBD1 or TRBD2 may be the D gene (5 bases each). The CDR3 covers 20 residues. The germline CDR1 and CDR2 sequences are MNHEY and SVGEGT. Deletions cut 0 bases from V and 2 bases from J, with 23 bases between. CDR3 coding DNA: TGTGCCAGCAGTTACTCGAAGGCGAAAATCAGGCAGGGACCCTACAATGAGCAGTTCTTC. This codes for CASSYSKAKIRQGPYNEQFF.

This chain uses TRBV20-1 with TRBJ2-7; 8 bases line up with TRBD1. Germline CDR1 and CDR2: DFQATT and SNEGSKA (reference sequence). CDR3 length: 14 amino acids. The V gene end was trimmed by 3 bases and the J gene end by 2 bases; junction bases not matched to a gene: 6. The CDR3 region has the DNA TGCAGTGCTAGGGACAGGGTGGAACCCTACGAGCAGTACTTC. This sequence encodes CSARDRVEPYEQYF.

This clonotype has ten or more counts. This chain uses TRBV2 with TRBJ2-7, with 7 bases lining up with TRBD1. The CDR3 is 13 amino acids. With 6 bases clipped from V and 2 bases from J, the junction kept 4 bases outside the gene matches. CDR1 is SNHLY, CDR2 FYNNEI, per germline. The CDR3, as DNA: TGTGCCAGCAGCCCGGGACAGACCTACGAGCAGTACTTC. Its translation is CASSPGQTYEQYF.

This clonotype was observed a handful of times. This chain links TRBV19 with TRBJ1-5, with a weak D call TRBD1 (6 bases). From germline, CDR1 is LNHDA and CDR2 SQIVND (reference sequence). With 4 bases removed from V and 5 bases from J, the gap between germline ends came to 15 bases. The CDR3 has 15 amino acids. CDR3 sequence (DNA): TGTGCCAGTAGTAAAACCCGGGACACCCATCAGCCCCAGCATTTT. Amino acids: CASSKTRDTHQPQHF.

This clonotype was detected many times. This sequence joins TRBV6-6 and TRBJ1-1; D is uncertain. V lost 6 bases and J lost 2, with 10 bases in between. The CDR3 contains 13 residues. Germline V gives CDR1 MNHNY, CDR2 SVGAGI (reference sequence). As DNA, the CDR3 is TGTGCCAGCAGCCCGACGGTCAACACTGAAGCTTTCTTT. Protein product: CASSPTVNTEAFF.

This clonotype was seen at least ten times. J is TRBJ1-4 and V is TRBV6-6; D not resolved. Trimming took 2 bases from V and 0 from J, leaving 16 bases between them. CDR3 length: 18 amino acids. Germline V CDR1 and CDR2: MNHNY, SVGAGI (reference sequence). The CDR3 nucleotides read TGTGCCAGCAGTTACCGAATCAGCCAGATTGCAACTAATGAAAAACTGTTTTTT. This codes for CASSYRISQIATNEKLFF.

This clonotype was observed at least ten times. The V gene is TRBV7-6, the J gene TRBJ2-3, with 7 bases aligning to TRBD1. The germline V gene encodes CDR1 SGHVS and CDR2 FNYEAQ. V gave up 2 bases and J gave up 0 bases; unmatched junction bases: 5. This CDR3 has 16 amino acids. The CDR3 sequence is CASSLRPTGSTDTQYF. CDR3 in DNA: TGTGCCAGCAGCTTAAGACCGACAGGGAGCACAGATACGCAGTATTTT.

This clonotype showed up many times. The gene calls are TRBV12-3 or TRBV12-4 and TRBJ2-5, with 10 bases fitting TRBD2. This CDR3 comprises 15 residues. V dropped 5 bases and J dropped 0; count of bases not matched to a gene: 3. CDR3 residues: CASSQTSGHQETQYF. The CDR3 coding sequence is TGTGCCAGCAGTCAGACTAGCGGGCACCAAGAGACCCAGTACTTC.